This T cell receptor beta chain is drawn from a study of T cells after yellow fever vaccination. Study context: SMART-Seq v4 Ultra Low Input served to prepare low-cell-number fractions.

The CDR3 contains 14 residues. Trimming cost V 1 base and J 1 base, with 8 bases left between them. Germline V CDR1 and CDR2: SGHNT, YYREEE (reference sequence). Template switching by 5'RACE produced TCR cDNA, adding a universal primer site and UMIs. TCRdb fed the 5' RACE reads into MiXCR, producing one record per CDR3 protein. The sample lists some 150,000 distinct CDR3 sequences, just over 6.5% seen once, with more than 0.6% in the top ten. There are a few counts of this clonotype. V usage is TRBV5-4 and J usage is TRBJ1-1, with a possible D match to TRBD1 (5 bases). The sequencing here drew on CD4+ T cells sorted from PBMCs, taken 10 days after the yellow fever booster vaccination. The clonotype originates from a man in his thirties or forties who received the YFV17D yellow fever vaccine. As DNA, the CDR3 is TGTGCCAGCAGCTTGCAGGGACCGAACACTGAAGCTTTCTTT. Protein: CASSLQGPNTEAFF.